What follows is one T cell receptor beta chain and its context. Via MiXCR, TCRdb re-called the reads, giving one row per CDR3 protein. Among about 150,000 distinct CDR3 sequences listed, about 20% were seen once. J lost 10 bases, V lost 4 bases, and 15 bases had no gene match. The CDR3 length is 16 residues. From germline, CDR1 is SGHVS and CDR2 FNYEAQ. The data belong to a study of T cell repertoires in cytomegalovirus infection. Background on the study: Through public TCR beta signatures, both CMV infection and matching HLA type were indicated.

This TCR derives from a human donor in good health (CMV status not recorded). Some clones in this sample may be carry-over from other donors' samples. Source material: PBMCs. The chain couples TRBV7-6 to TRBJ2-1, with TRBD2 matching 8 bases. The chain's CDR3 is CASSYGASGWEGEQFF. In DNA, the CDR3 is TGTGCCAGCAGCTATGGGGCTAGCGGGTGGGAAGGAGAGCAGTTCTTC. Combining the CDR3 with reference TRBV7-6 and TRBJ2-1 gives the whole variable domain GAGVSQSPRYKVTKRGQDVALRCDPISGHVSLYWYRQALGQGPEFLTYFNYEAQQDKSGLPNDRFSAERPEGSISTLTIQRTEQRDSAMYRCASSYGASGWEGEQFFGPGTRLTVL.